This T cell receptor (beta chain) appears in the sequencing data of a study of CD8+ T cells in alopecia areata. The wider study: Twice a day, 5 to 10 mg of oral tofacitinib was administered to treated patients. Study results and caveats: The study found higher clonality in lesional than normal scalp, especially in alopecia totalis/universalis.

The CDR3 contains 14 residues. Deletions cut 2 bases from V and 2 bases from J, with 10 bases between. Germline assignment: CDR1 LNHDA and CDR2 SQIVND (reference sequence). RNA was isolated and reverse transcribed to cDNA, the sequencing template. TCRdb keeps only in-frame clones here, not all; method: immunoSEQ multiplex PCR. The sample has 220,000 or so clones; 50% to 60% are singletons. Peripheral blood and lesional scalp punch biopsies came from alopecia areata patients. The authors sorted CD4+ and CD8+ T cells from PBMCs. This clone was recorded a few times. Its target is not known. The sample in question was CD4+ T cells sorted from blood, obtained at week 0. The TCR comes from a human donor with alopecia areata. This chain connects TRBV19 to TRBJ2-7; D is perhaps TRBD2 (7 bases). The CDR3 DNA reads TGTGCCAGTAGTATACAGGGGACTACCTACGAGCAGTACTTC. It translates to CASSIQGTTYEQYF.